The next 26 T cell receptor beta chains were all read from a single sample in a study of blood T cells in healthy people across ages (dated by TCRdb to 2013 to 2016). The library came from 5' RACE. The run used an Illumina HiSeq 2500. A second PCR of roughly 7 to 11 cycles was performed with a sample-barcoded 5' primer and a J-beta primer mix. The public reads were quality trimmed at Q25 with fastp and then assembled into clones with MiXCR by TCRdb, keeping productive beta chains. Under each unique CDR3 protein, matching rows form one entry showing the most common genes and DNA. For this sample there are about 970,000 distinct CDR3 sequences; around 54% appear just once. Clones ranked in the top ten supply 20% to 25% of the sample. Specimen: blood. All receptors come from a woman in her fifties or sixties in good health.

The chain employs TRBV15 and TRBJ1-1; TRBD1 aligns across 8 bases. Germline CDR1 is LNHNV and CDR2 is YYDKDF (reference sequence). V shed 5 bases and J 1 base; nucleotides not matched to a gene: 9. The length of the CDR3 is 16 residues. CDR3 region: CATSARTGIGNTEAFF. CDR3 bases: TGTGCCACCAGCGCAAGGACAGGGATAGGGAACACTGAAGCTTTCTTT.

CDR3 DNA sequence: TGTGCCAGCCTACCGGGACAGGGGGCGGGGGAGCAGTACTTC. Protein: CASLPGQGAGEQYF. V and J are TRBV7-2 and TRBJ2-1, with 12 bases that match TRBD1. The DNA end lines up better with TRBJ2-7; the J call may be wrong. This CDR3 is built from 14 residues. The germline V gene has CDR1 SGHTA and CDR2 FQGNSA.

V and J are TRBV5-6 and TRBJ2-7; a weak D match, TRBD2 (5 bases). V was trimmed by 4 bases and J by 3 bases, leaving 11 bases between them. The length of the CDR3 is 13 residues. Germline V gene sequence: CDR1 SGHDT, CDR2 YYEEEE. The CDR3 region has the DNA TGTGCCAGCAGCCGCGGGCGGAACTACGAGCAGTACTTC. Its protein is CASSRGRNYEQYF.

The chain has TRBV7-9 and TRBJ2-7; 11 bases align to TRBD2. CDR3 length: 15 residues. V shed 5 bases and J 6 bases; nucleotides not matched to a gene: 9. The germline gives CDR1 SEHNR, CDR2 FQNEAQ (reference sequence). The CDR3 region is CASSRSSGRVFEQYF. CDR3 DNA sequence: TGTGCCAGCAGCCGCAGTAGCGGGAGGGTCTTCGAGCAGTACTTC.

CDR3: CASRDLDRQAAFF. As DNA, the CDR3 is TGTGCCAGCAGGGATCTCGACAGGCAGGCTGCTTTCTTT. The chain couples TRBV12-3 or TRBV12-4 to TRBJ1-1; D possibly corresponds to TRBD1 (6 bases). The CDR3 sequence is 13 residues long. V lost 6 bases and J 11 bases, leaving 19 bases between the germline ends.

This chain joins TRBV15 and TRBJ2-1; 10 bases line up with TRBD2. The V segment lost 2 bases and the J segment 2 bases; nucleotides outside the gene matches: 9. Germline V CDR1 and CDR2: LNHNV, YYDKDF (reference sequence). The CDR3 spans 18 residues. The CDR3 loop reads CATSRWGIAGGTYNEQFF. CDR3 DNA: TGTGCCACCAGCAGATGGGGGATAGCGGGAGGCACCTACAATGAGCAGTTCTTC.

V gene TRBV30 combines with J gene TRBJ2-5; the D is unclear. Germline CDR1 and CDR2: GTSNPN and SVGIG (reference sequence). The CDR3 consists of 10 residues. V gave up 4 bases and J gave up 2 bases, with 2 bases separating them. As DNA, the CDR3 is TGTGCCTGGAAGCAAGAGACCCAGTACTTC. Its translation is CAWKQETQYF.

This clonotype was seen more than once but under ten times. The chain uses TRBV6-5 and TRBJ1-2; 8 bases are shared with TRBD1. The CDR3 length is 15 residues. The J segment lost 4 bases and the V segment lost 6 bases, leaving 10 bases of the junction unmatched. The V gene's germline CDR1 is MNHEY and CDR2 SVGAGI. The DNA of the CDR3 is TGTGCCAGCAGAAGTTCAGGGGGCGGCAGCTATGGCTACACCTTC. Its translation: CASRSSGGGSYGYTF.

The chain links TRBV7-8 to TRBJ2-7; tentatively, D is TRBD2 (6 bases). Germline-derived CDR1 and CDR2 are SGHVS and FQNEAQ. The CDR3 loop spans 15 amino acids. The V and J ends lost 1 base and 2 bases respectively, with 12 bases between them. The CDR3 sequence is CASSLDLALPYEQYF. CDR3 DNA: TGTGCCAGCAGCTTAGACCTAGCGCTACCCTACGAGCAGTACTTC.

This clonotype was seen a few times. The rearrangement links TRBV15 to TRBJ2-3, with 7 bases matching TRBD2. Germline V lookup: CDR1 LNHNV, CDR2 YYDKDF (reference sequence). The CDR3 consists of 16 residues. Unmatched junction bases numbered 16, after V lost 7 bases and J lost 6 bases. CDR3 protein: CATNSRGDPQMDTQYF. The CDR3, as DNA: TGTGCCACCAACTCCCGGGGGGACCCACAGATGGATACGCAGTATTTT.

The V call is TRBV10-2, the J call TRBJ2-3, with TRBD2 matching 10 bases. This CDR3 comprises 14 residues. The trim removed 4 bases at V and 6 bases at J, leaving 4 bases unmatched. In germline, CDR1 is WSHSY, CDR2 SAAADI. CDR3 region: CASSVAGGVDTQYF. Written as DNA, the CDR3 is TGCGCCAGCAGTGTAGCGGGAGGTGTGGATACGCAGTATTTT.

The chain uses TRBV15 and TRBJ2-5; D call uncertain. The J call may be faulty, since TRBJ2-7 better matches the DNA end. This CDR3 has 14 amino acids. The germline V gene has CDR1 LNHNV and CDR2 YYDKDF (reference sequence). The CDR3 region is CATSRGGVGHEQYF. Here the CDR3 DNA reads TGTGCCACCAGCAGAGGAGGAGTTGGCCACGAGCAGTACTTC.

The V and J genes are TRBV27 and TRBJ2-1, with a possible D match to TRBD1 (5 bases). Deletions cut 3 bases from V and 1 base from J, with 10 bases between. The CDR3 extends over 15 amino acids. Germline V CDR1 and CDR2: MNHEY, SMNVEV (reference sequence). The CDR3 reads CASSFPGKSYNEQFF. The CDR3 nucleotides are TGTGCCAGCAGTTTCCCAGGGAAGTCCTACAATGAGCAGTTCTTC.

This clonotype has ten or more counts. This sequence joins TRBV3-1 and TRBJ2-3, with TRBD2 matching 8 bases. V was clipped by 4 bases and J by 5 bases; unmatched bases: 5. The CDR3 covers 14 residues. Per germline, CDR1 LGHDT and CDR2 YNNKEL (reference sequence). The CDR3 coding sequence is TGTGCCAGCAGCCTCGGACTAGCAAAAGATACGCAGTATTTT. This encodes CASSLGLAKDTQYF.

This clonotype was seen more than once but under ten times. The V call is TRBV29-1, the J call TRBJ2-1; D possibly corresponds to TRBD1 (5 bases). This CDR3 region has 15 residues. CDR1 and CDR2 from the germline V gene are SQVTM and ANQGSEA. Trimming took 3 bases from V and 8 from J, leaving 20 bases between them. CDR3: CSVDGLVIRVHEQFF. The CDR3 nucleotides read TGCAGCGTTGACGGCTTAGTGATCAGGGTTCATGAGCAGTTCTTC.

The rearrangement uses TRBV7-2 and TRBJ1-5, with 9 nucleotides matching TRBD1. The CDR3 contains 15 residues. J lost 6 bases, V lost 5 bases, and 8 bases had no gene match. CDR1 is SGHTA and CDR2 is FQGNSA in the germline V gene. The CDR3 region is CASSLGTGFRQPQHF. The CDR3 region has the DNA TGTGCCAGCAGCCTAGGGACAGGGTTTCGTCAGCCCCAGCATTTT.

This clonotype was counted a few times. V usage is TRBV20-1 and J usage is TRBJ2-4, with D possibly being TRBD2 (5 bases). Germline V gene data show CDR1 as DFQATT and CDR2 as SNEGSKA (reference sequence). Trimming cost V 6 bases and J 0 bases, with 21 bases left between them. The CDR3 is 17 residues long. Here the CDR3 reads CSAARRTSVVAKNIQYF. The CDR3 nucleotides are TGCAGTGCCGCCAGGAGGACGAGCGTCGTAGCCAAAAACATTCAGTACTTC.

The chain uses TRBV20-1 and TRBJ2-5; unclear D gene. This CDR3 has 12 residues. CDR1 and CDR2 (germline): DFQATT, SNEGSKA (reference sequence). Trimming shortened V by 6 bases and J by 11 bases, and 19 bases separated the two germline ends. The CDR3 region has the DNA TGCAGTGCCGGGCCCAACCCGCTCAAGCAGTACTTC. This sequence encodes CSAGPNPLKQYF.

The V gene is TRBV6-1, the J gene TRBJ2-7, with TRBD2 matching 12 bases. From germline, CDR1 is MNHNS and CDR2 SASEGT. The V and J ends lost 5 bases and 2 bases, in that order; junction bases with no gene match: 10. The CDR3 consists of 17 residues. The CDR3 reads CASSTQTSGRSAYEQYF. The CDR3 DNA follows: TGTGCCAGCAGTACCCAGACTAGCGGGAGAAGCGCCTACGAGCAGTACTTC.

The rearrangement joins TRBV4-3 to TRBJ2-1; 7 bases agree with TRBD2. Germline trimming cut 1 base from V and 8 bases from J; bases unmatched to any gene: 17. Germline CDR1 reads LGHNA; CDR2 reads YSLEER. The length of the CDR3 is 18 residues. The CDR3 loop is CASSQVWGGESAGHEQFF. CDR3 DNA: TGCGCCAGCAGCCAAGTTTGGGGGGGAGAATCCGCGGGTCATGAGCAGTTCTTC.

The chain carries TRBV6-1 and TRBJ1-1; 7 bases agree with TRBD1. V shed 7 bases and J 5 bases; nucleotides not matched to a gene: 10. This CDR3 is 14 amino acids long. Germline CDR1 is MNHNS and CDR2 is SASEGT. The CDR3 here is CASNPTGRVTEAFF. CDR3 sequence (DNA): TGTGCCAGCAACCCGACAGGGAGGGTAACTGAAGCTTTCTTT.

In this sample, this clonotype turned up once. The gene calls are TRBV6-5 and TRBJ1-2; D possibly corresponds to TRBD1 (6 bases). The length of the CDR3 is 13 residues. Trimming removed 5 bases from V and 6 bases from J, with 13 bases in between. Germline assignment: CDR1 MNHEY and CDR2 SVGAGI. The CDR3 region is CASSPTGIDGYTF. DNA for the CDR3: TGTGCCAGCAGTCCCACAGGGATCGATGGCTACACCTTC.

The V and J genes are TRBV2 and TRBJ2-7; TRBD2 agrees at 10 bases. The trim removed 0 bases at V and 0 bases at J, leaving 5 bases unmatched. This CDR3 comprises 17 residues. Germline values: CDR1 SNHLY, CDR2 FYNNEI. CDR3: CASSEAGLADSSYEQYF. In nucleotides, the CDR3 is TGTGCCAGCAGTGAAGCAGGACTAGCGGATAGCTCCTACGAGCAGTACTTC.

This chain links TRBV29-1 with TRBJ1-5, with 7 bases identical to TRBD1. Germline lookup yields CDR1 SQVTM and CDR2 ANQGSEA. CDR3 length: 14 amino acids. V shed 3 bases and J 2 bases; nucleotides not matched to a gene: 4. The CDR3 sequence: CSVDGGTGNQPQHF. The CDR3, as DNA: TGCAGCGTTGATGGCGGGACAGGCAATCAGCCCCAGCATTTT.

The V and J genes are TRBV18 and TRBJ2-1, with 9 bases fitting TRBD1. V gave up 3 bases and J gave up 7 bases; unmatched junction bases: 4. Per germline, CDR1 KGHSH and CDR2 LQKENI. The CDR3 has 14 amino acids. CDR3 nucleotide sequence: TGTGCCAGCTCACCCGGGACAGGGAATAATGAGCAGTTCTTC. Its translation: CASSPGTGNNEQFF.

This rearrangement joins TRBV29-1 to TRBJ1-2, with D hard to call. This CDR3 has 13 amino acids. Deletions cut 4 bases from V and 4 bases from J, with 13 bases between. The germline V gene encodes CDR1 SQVTM and CDR2 ANQGSEA. The CDR3 sequence is CSVGLVGSYGYTF. The DNA of the CDR3 is TGCAGCGTTGGTCTAGTTGGCTCCTATGGCTACACCTTC.